The entry that follows covers one T cell receptor (beta chain) sequence. The antigen remains undetermined. The sample is drawn from a study of cytomegalovirus exposure and HLA in healthy donors. This CDR3 is 15 amino acids long. Per the germline V gene, CDR1 is KGHSH and CDR2 is LQKENI. Trimming removed 3 bases at V and 10 bases at J, with 16 bases between. PCR amplification relied on 60 Vbeta primers (plus 13 Jbeta primers). The method was immunoSEQ multiplex PCR; TCRdb's version includes in-frame clones alone and lacks a portion of them. Of about 130,000 clones listed, around 80% were seen once; the top ten hold 2.5% to 3.5%. Study-wide results and limits: Most TCR sequences showed up rarely, but some public TCRs showed up in many donors. Later analysis identified 16,000 or so TCR beta sequences associated with HLA alleles, using a false discovery rate threshold of 0.05. In vitro, a few CMV-associated chains proved specific for CMV antigens. The authors enumerated 150 to 200 TCR beta chains as linked to cytomegalovirus.

Sequences were obtained from PBMCs. V is TRBV18 and J is TRBJ1-6; weak D call: TRBD1 (5 bases). The TCR sequence derives from a boy aged 2 to 10 in good health and CMV-seronegative. The CDR3 sequence is CASSPDGGLESPLHF. The CDR3 bases are TGTGCCAGCTCACCGGATGGGGGACTAGAATCACCCCTCCACTTT. Supplemented by reference TRBV18 and TRBJ1-6, the full variable domain reads NAGVMQNPRHLVRRRGQEARLRCSPMKGHSHVYWYRQLPEEGLKFMVYLQKENIIDESGMPKERFSAEFPKEGPSILRIQQVVRGDSAAYFCASSPDGGLESPLHFGNGTRLTVT.